This T cell receptor beta chain came from a study of identical twins. In its sample, this clonotype was seen many times. Its antigen is still unknown. Findings and caveats of the study: Twin-shared out-of-frame alpha sequences were enriched for low generation probability. Within beta out-of-frame sequences, the excess sharing observed between twins was weaker.

Each cDNA held unique molecular identifiers, and template switching gave it a universal primer site. TCRdb independently ran MiXCR on the 5' RACE reads; one entry per CDR3 protein. Of under 1 million distinct CDR3 sequences in the sample, about 12% were seen once. Between the trimmed V and J ends, which lost 0 bases and 0 bases, there was a span of 0 bases. The germline gives CDR1 SGDLS, CDR2 YYNGEE. The CDR3 extends over 13 amino acids. These data were likewise used in another study, on yellow fever vaccine responses in identical twins. That source adds: Reportedly, the T cell response mounted by twins to vaccine seemed partly convergent, partly personalized.

This TCR was recovered from a woman under 30 in good health. The sequenced sample consisted of PBMCs. V is TRBV9 and J is TRBJ1-4; no reliable D call. CDR3 DNA sequence: TGTGCCAGCAGCGTAGCAACTAATGAAAAACTGTTTTTT. Protein: CASSVATNEKLFF. The full variable domain, with the rest looked up from reference TRBV9 and TRBJ1-4, is DSGVTQTPKHLITATGQRVTLRCSPRSGDLSVYWYQQSLDQGLQFLIQYYNGEERAKGNILERFSAQQFPDLHSELNLSSLELGDSALYFCASSVATNEKLFFGSGTQLSVL.